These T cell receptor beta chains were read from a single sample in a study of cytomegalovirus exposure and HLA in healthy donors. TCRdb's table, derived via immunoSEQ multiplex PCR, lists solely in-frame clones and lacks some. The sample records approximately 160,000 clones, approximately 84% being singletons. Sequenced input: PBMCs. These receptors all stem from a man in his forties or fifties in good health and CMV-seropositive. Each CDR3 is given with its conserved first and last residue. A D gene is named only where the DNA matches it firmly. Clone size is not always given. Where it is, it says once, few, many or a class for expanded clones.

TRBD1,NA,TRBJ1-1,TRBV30,TGTGCCTGGAGTGTAGGAGGGACAGTTGCTTTCTTT,CAWSVGGTVAFF
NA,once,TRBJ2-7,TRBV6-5,TGTGCCAGCAAAGCCAGGAAAACCTACGAGCAGTACTTC,CASKARKTYEQYF
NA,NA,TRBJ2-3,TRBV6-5,TGTGCCAGCAGTTACTCGGGCCCTTACACAGATACGCAGTATTTT,CASSYSGPYTDTQYF
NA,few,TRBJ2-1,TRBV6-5,TGTGCCAGCAGTCCGATGGTCCTACGGGGTATTGAGCAGTTCTTC,CASSPMVLRGIEQFF
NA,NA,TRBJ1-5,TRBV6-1,TGTGCCAGCAGTGAAGTCCGGGTCAATAATCAGCCCCAGCATTTT,CASSEVRVNNQPQHF
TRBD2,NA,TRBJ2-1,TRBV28,TGTGCCAGCAGTGTATCTAGCGGGAGGGGCTTGGAGTTCTTC,CASSVSSGRGLEFF
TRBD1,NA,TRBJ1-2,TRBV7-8,TGTGCCAGCAGCGTTGGACAGGTCCTCCTCTATGGCTACACCTTC,CASSVGQVLLYGYTF
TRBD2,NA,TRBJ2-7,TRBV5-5,TGTGCCAGCAGCTTGGGGGGACTAGCGGGTGGCTACGAGCAGTACTTC,CASSLGGLAGGYEQYF
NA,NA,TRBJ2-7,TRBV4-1,TGCGCCAGCAGCCAGACAGGGGAGGGCGAGCAGTACTTC,CASSQTGEGEQYF
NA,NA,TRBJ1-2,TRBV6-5,TGTGCCAGCAGTACGGGTAGGCAGAGTTTCTATGGCTACACCTTC,CASSTGRQSFYGYTF
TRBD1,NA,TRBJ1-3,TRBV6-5,TGTGCCTCGGGGACAGGGGCAGGAAACACCATATATTTT,CASGTGAGNTIYF
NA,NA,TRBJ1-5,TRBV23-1,TGCGCCAGCAGTCAATCGATTGCGGTCAGCCAGCCCCAGCATTTT,CASSQSIAVSQPQHF
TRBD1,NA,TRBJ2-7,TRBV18,TGTGCCAGCTCACCACCGGTACAGGGGGGCGAGCAGTACTTC,CASSPPVQGGEQYF
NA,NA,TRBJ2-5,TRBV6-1,TGTGCCAGCAGTGTTGAGGGGGGGGAGACCCAGTACTTC,CASSVEGGETQYF
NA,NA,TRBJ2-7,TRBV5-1,TGCGCCAGCAGCTTGGCCCAGGGCTCCTACGAGCAGTACTTC,CASSLAQGSYEQYF
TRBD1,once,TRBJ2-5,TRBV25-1,TGTGCCAGCAGCCGGGACAGGCAAGAGACCCAGTACTTC,CASSRDRQETQYF
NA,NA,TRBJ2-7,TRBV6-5,TGTGCCAGCAGTTACCGCAGGGCTGACGAGCAGTACTTC,CASSYRRADEQYF
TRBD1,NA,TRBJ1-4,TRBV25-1,TGTGCCAGCAGTGACAGGGGGAACTATGAAAAACTGTTTTTT,CASSDRGNYEKLFF
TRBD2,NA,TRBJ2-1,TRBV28,TGTGCCAGCACCTCCCCGGGACTACAGTTCTTC,CASTSPGLQFF
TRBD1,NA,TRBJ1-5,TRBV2,TGTGCCAGCTCGGGACAGGGGAATAGCAATCAGCCCCAGCATTTT,CASSGQGNSNQPQHF
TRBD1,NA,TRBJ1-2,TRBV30,TGTGCCTGGAGTAAGACAGGGGGCGCCGGCTATGGCTACACCTTC,CAWSKTGGAGYGYTF
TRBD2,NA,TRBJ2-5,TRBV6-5,TGTGCCAGCAGTTACGGCGGGAGGGCCCGGGAGACCCAGTACTTC,CASSYGGRARETQYF
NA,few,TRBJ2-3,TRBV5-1,TGCGCCAGCAGCACGGGACAACCCCCAGATACGCAGTATTTT,CASSTGQPPDTQYF
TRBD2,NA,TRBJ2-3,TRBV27,TGTGCCAGCAGCCCGCACGGGAGGGCCTTGGGAGATACGCAGTATTTT,CASSPHGRALGDTQYF
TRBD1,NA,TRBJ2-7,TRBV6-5,TGTGCCAGCTTCCGGGACAGGGACTCCTACGAGCAGTACTTC,CASFRDRDSYEQYF
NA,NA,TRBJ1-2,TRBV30,TGTGCCTGGAGCGTCGGACAGAACTATGGCTACACCTTC,CAWSVGQNYGYTF
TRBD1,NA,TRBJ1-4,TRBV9,TGTGCCAGCAGCGTAGGACAGGGGGATGAAAAACTGTTTTTT,CASSVGQGDEKLFF
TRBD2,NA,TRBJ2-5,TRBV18,TGTGCCAGCTCACCCGCCAGGCGGGGGGAGACCCAGTACTTC,CASSPARRGETQYF
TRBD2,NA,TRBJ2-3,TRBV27,TGTGCCAGCAGATTATCGTTCGGGGGGGGGTTTACAGATACGCAGTATTTT,CASRLSFGGGFTDTQYF
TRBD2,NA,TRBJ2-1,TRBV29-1,TGCAGCGTTGCATTCCTAGCGGCCAGTACAACGAATGAGCAGTTCTTC,CSVAFLAASTTNEQFF
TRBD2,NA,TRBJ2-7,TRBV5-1,TGCGCCAGCAGCACGGGGGGAGGACTTTACGAGCAGTACTTC,CASSTGGGLYEQYF
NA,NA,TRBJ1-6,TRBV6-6,TGTGCCAGCAGCCACAGGGCCCGATTCTATAATTCACCCCTCCACTTT,CASSHRARFYNSPLHF
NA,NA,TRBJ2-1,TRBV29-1,TGCAGCGTTGGTGTCCTGAATGAGCAGTTCTTC,CSVGVLNEQFF
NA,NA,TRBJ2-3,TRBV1,TGCACCAGCAGCCAAGATCTAGCGGGGGGCGAACATCGCACAGATACGCAGTATTTT,CTSSQDLAGGEHRTDTQYF
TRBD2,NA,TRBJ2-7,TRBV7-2,TGTGCCAGCAGCGCTAGCGGCTCCTACGAGCAGTACTTC,CASSASGSYEQYF
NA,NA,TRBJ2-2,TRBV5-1,TGCGCCAGCAGCTTGGGAGACACCGGGGAGCTGTTTTTT,CASSLGDTGELFF
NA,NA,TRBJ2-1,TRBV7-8,TGTGCCAGCAGCTTTCAGGGGGAGGCGGAGCAGTTCTTC,CASSFQGEAEQFF
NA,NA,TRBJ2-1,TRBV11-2,TGTGCCAGCAGCTTAAAGGGACTCCCATACAATGAGCAGTTCTTC,CASSLKGLPYNEQFF
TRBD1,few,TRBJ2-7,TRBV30,TGTGCCTGGAACGGGGGACAGGGATGGGAGCAGTACTTC,CAWNGGQGWEQYF
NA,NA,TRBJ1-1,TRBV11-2,TGTGCCAGCAGCTTAGGGTTAGGGGAAAGAACTGAAGCTTTCTTT,CASSLGLGERTEAFF
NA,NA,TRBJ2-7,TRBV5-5,TGTGCCAGCAGCCCCGGGGGCTACGAGCAGTACTTC,CASSPGGYEQYF
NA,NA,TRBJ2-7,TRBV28,TGTGCCAGCAGTTTGCAGGAACCCTACGAGCAGTACTTC,CASSLQEPYEQYF
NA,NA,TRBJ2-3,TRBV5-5,TGTGCCAGCAGCTTGGAAGCTCCTCCAGATACGCAGTATTTT,CASSLEAPPDTQYF
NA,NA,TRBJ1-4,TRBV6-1,TGTGCCAGCAGTGAAATTCGGGGTTTTAATGAAAAACTGTTTTTT,CASSEIRGFNEKLFF
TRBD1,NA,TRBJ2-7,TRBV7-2,TGTGCCAGCAGCTCGACAGGGGGGAACCCCTACGAGCAGTACTTC,CASSSTGGNPYEQYF
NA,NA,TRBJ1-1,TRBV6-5,TGTGCCAGCATGAGGAAGGCCGGGTTCACTGAAGCTTTCTTT,CASMRKAGFTEAFF
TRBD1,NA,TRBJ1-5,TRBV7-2,TGTGCCAGCAGCATACGAGGGACAGGGCAGGGTCAGCCCCAGCATTTT,CASSIRGTGQGQPQHF
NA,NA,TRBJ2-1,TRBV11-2,TGTGCCAGCACCCTGAACAGGGAAAGTGGGCAGTTCTTC,CASTLNRESGQFF
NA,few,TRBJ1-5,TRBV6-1,TGTGCCAGCAGTGAGGCCACAGGGATGCCCCAGCATTTT,CASSEATGMPQHF
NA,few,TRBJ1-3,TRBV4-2,TGTGCCAGCAGCCAAACGGGAGGAAACACCATATATTTT,CASSQTGGNTIYF
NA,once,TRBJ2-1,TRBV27,TGTGCCAGCAGTTTAAGAGGTTCCTCCTACAATGAGCAGTTCTTC,CASSLRGSSYNEQFF
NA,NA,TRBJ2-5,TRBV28,TGTGCCAGCAGTCCTCGGAGGACTTACCAAGAGACCCAGTACTTC,CASSPRRTYQETQYF
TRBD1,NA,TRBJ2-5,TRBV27,TGTGCCAGCAGTCTAGGGACAGGGTCTAGAGAGACCCAGTACTTC,CASSLGTGSRETQYF
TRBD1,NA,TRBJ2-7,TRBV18,TGTGCCAGCTCCCCTGGGACAGGGGTCCAGCGGGGGCAAACCTCATCCTACGAGCAGTACTTC,CASSPGTGVQRGQTSSYEQYF
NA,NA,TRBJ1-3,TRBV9,TGTGCCAGCAGCGAGGGGGGGGACCCTGGAAACACCATATATTTT,CASSEGGDPGNTIYF
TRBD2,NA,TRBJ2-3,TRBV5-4,TGTGCCAGCAGCTTGAGAGCGGGGGGCACAGATACGCAGTATTTT,CASSLRAGGTDTQYF
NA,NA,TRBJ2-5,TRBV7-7,TGTGCTAGCAGCGAACAGGGCGGCGGGACCCAGTACTTC,CASSEQGGGTQYF
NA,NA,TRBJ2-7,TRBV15,TGTGCCACCAGCAGCGGCGGCGCTGTCTCCTACGAGCAGTACTTC,CATSSGGAVSYEQYF
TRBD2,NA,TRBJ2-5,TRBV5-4,TGTGCCAGCAGAGGGCGGGAGGAAAAAGAGACCCAGTACTTC,CASRGREEKETQYF
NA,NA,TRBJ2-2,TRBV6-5,TGTGCCAGCAGTTATACGGGGATCAGGAACACCGGGGAGCTGTTTTTT,CASSYTGIRNTGELFF